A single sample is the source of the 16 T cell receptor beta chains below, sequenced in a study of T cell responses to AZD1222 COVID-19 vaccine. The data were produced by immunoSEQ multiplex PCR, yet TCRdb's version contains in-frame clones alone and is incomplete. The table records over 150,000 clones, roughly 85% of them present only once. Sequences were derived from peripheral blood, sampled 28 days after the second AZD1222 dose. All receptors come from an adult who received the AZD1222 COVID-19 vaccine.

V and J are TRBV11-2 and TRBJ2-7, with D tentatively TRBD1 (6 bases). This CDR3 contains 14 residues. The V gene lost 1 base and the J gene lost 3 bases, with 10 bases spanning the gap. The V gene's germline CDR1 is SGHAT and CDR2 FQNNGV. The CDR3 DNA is TGTGCCAGCAGCTTAGGGGGGCAGGGCTACGAGCAGTACTTC. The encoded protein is CASSLGGQGYEQYF.

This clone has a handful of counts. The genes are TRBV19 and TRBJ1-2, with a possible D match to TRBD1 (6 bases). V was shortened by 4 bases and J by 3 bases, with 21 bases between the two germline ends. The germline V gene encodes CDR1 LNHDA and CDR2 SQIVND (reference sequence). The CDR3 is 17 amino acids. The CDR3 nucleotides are TGTGCCAGTAGTACCAACAGGGCTGGGAGATCAGACTATGGCTACACCTTC. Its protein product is CASSTNRAGRSDYGYTF.

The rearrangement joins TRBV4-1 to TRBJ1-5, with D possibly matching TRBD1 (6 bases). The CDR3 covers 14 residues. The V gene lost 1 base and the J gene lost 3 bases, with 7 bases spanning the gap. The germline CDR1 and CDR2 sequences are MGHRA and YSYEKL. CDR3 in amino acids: CASSQGTDNQPQHF. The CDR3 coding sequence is TGCGCCAGCAGCCAAGGGACAGACAATCAGCCCCAGCATTTT.

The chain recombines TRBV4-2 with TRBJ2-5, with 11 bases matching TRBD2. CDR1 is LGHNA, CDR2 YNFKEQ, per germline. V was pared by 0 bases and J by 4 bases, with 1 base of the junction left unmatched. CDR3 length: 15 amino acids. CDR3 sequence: CASSQDSGGAETQYF. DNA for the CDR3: TGTGCCAGCAGCCAAGATAGCGGGGGGGCAGAGACCCAGTACTTC.

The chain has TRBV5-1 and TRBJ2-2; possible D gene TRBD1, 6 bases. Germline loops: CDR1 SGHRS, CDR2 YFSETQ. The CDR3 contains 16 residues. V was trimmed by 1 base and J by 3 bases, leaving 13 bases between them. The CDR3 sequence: CASSLLPGHDTGELFF. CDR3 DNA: TGCGCCAGCAGCTTGCTTCCGGGACATGACACCGGGGAGCTGTTTTTT.

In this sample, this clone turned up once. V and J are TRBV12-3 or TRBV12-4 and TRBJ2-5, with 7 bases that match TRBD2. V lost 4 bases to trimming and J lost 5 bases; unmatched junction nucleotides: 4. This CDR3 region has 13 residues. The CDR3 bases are TGTGCCAGCAGTTCTCCCGGGAGGGAGACCCAGTACTTC. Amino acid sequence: CASSSPGRETQYF.

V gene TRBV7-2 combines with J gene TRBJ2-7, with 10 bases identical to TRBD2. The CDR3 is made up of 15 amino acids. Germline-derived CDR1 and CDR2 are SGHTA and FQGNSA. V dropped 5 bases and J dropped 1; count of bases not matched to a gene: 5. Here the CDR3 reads CASSQGLAVSYEQYF. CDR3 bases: TGTGCCAGCAGCCAAGGACTAGCGGTGTCCTACGAGCAGTACTTC. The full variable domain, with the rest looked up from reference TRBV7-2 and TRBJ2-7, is GAGVSQSPSNKVTEKGKDVELRCDPISGHTALYWYRQSLGQGLEFLIYFQGNSAPDKSGLPSDRFSAERTGGSVSTLTIQRTQQEDSAVYLCASSQGLAVSYEQYFGPGTRLTVT.

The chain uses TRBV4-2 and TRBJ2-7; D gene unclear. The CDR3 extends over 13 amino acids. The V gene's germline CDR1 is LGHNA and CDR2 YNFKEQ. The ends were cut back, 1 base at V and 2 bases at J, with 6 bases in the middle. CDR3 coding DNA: TGTGCCAGCAGCCAAGGTTCGACCTACGAGCAGTACTTC. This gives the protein CASSQGSTYEQYF.

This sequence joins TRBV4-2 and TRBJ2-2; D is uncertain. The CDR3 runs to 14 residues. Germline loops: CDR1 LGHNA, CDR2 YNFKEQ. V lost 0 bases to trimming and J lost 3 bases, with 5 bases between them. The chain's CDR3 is CASSQDLHTGELFF. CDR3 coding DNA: TGTGCCAGCAGCCAAGATCTTCACACCGGGGAGCTGTTTTTT.

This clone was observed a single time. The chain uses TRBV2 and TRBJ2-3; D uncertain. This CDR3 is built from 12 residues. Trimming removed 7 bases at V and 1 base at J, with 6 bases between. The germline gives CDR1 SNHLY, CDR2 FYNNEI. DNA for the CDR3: TGTGCCAGCATGAGAGGCACAGATACGCAGTATTTT. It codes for CASMRGTDTQYF.

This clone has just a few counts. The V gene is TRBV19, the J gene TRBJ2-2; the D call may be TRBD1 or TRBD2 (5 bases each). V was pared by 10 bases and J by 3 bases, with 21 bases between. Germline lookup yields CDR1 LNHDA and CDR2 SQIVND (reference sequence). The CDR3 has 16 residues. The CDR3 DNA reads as TGTGCCACGCAAAGAGGGACGGATGGATACACCGGGGAGCTGTTTTTT. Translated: CATQRGTDGYTGELFF.

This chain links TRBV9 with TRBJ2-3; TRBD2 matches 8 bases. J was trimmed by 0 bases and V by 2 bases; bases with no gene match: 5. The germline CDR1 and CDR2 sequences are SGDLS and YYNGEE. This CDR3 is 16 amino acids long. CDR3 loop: CASSVTSEPSTDTQYF. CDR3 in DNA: TGTGCCAGCAGCGTGACTAGCGAGCCTAGCACAGATACGCAGTATTTT. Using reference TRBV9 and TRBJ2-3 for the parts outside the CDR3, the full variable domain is DSGVTQTPKHLITATGQRVTLRCSPRSGDLSVYWYQQSLDQGLQFLIQYYNGEERAKGNILERFSAQQFPDLHSELNLSSLELGDSALYFCASSVTSEPSTDTQYFGPGTRLTVL.

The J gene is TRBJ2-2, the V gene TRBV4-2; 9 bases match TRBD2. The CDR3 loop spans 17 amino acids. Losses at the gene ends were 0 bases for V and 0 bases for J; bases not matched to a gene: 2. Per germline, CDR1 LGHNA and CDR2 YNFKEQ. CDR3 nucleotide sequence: TGTGCCAGCAGCCAAGAATCTAGCGGGGCGAACACCGGGGAGCTGTTTTTT. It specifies CASSQESSGANTGELFF.

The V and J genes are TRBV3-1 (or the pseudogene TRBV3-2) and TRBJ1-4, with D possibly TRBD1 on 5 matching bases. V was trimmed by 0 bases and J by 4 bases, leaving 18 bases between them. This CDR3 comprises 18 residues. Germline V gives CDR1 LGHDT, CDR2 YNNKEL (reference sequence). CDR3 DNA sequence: TGTGCCAGCAGCCAAGACCCACCTTCGACAGAGCTTAATGAAAAACTGTTTTTT. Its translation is CASSQDPPSTELNEKLFF.

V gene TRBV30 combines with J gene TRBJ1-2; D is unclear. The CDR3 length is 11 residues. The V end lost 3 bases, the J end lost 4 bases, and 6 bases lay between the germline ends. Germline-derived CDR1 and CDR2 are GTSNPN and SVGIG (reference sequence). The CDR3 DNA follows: TGTGCCTGGAGGCAACTCTATGGCTACACCTTC. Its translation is CAWRQLYGYTF.

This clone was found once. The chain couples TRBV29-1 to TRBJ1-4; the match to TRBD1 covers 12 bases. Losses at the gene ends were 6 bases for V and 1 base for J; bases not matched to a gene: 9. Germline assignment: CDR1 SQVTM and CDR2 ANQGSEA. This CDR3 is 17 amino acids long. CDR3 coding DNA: TGCAGCGTCGCCGGGACAGGGGGCGGGTTAACTAATGAAAAACTGTTTTTT. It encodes CSVAGTGGGLTNEKLFF.